This T cell receptor (beta chain) was sequenced during a study of blood T cell repertoires in COVID-19. About the study: Spain, Italy and the United States supplied samples that represented acute and convalescent COVID-19. In each case, the material was cDNA or gDNA derived from T cells, B-cell-depleted T cells, or PBMCs.

The study drew participants aged roughly 18 to 95 years from about two dozen US areas. Trimming at V came to 3 bases and at J to 2 bases, leaving 1 base not matched to a gene. The CDR3 is made up of 15 amino acids. CDR1 SGHTA and CDR2 FQGNSA come from the germline V gene. Sequenced by immunoSEQ multiplex PCR; TCRdb stores in-frame clones only, minus some. The data hold 390,000 or so clones, with roughly four fifths observed a single time. The sequencing sample was made of PBMCs or T cells enriched from blood (not recorded which). This sequence originates from a woman between 45 and 65 years old who had recovered from COVID-19. This chain joins TRBV7-2 and TRBJ2-7; 13 bases line up with TRBD2. The CDR3 loop reads CASSLGLAGTYEQYF. The CDR3, as DNA: TGTGCCAGCAGCTTGGGACTAGCGGGAACCTACGAGCAGTACTTC.